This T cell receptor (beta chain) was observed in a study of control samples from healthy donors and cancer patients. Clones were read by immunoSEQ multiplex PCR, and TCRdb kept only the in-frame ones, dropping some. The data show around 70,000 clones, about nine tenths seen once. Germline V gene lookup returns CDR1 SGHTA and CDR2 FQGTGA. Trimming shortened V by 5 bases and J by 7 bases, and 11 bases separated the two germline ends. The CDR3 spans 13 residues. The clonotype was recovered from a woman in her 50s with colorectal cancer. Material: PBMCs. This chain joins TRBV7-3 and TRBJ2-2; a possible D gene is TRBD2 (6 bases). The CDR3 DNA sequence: TGTGCCAGCAGCCCCACCGGGGGCGGGGAGCTGTTTTTT. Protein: CASSPTGGGELFF.